This TCR beta chain was sequenced for a study of CD8+ T cells in alopecia areata. Turning to the study itself: Oral tofacitinib (5 to 10 mg twice daily) was administered to treated patients. Tofacitinib exposure lasted 6 to 18 months, followed by 6 months off drug. Overall study findings and caveats: On tofacitinib, scalp clonality and expanded CD8+ clones among top 100 fell significantly.

This CDR3 has 14 amino acids. V lost 3 bases to trimming and J lost 3 bases, with 11 bases between them. Germline values: CDR1 LNHDA, CDR2 SQIVND (reference sequence). Sample treatment: oral pan-JAK inhibitor, 5-10 mg twice daily. Peripheral blood and lesional scalp punch biopsies were taken from alopecia areata patients. Once RNA had been extracted, it was reverse transcribed into cDNA to act as the sequencing template. Sequenced by immunoSEQ multiplex PCR; TCRdb stores in-frame clones only, minus some. The sample shows 3,500 or so clones, around 68% of them seen only once. This clone was detected a few times. Its antigen is currently unknown.

This receptor was identified in a human donor with alopecia areata. The sequencing here drew on skin, taken at week 24, from a patient treated with tofacitinib. This chain uses TRBV19 with TRBJ1-2, with D perhaps TRBD1 (6 bases). The CDR3 nucleotides are TGTGCCAGTAGTATGAGGCGACAGGACTATGGCTACACCTTC. Its translation is CASSMRRQDYGYTF.